Below are 20 T cell receptor beta chains sequenced from a single sample in a study of patients and donors after allogeneic stem cell transplantation. One entry per CDR3 protein results from TCRdb running MiXCR on the RT-PCR reads. The sample lists more than 150,000 distinct CDR3 sequences, less than 45% occurring once. Sequencing was done on a sample of blood, either unsorted or a sorted T cell fraction (not recorded which). Every receptor here comes from a human donor who was either an allogeneic HSCT recipient or a stem cell or donor lymphocyte infusion donor (not recorded which). It is not recorded whose cells these are; they may come from a transplant donor.

This clonotype was recorded a few times. The gene calls are TRBV3-1 and TRBJ1-1; TRBD1 matches at 7 bases. The CDR3 covers 16 residues. The germline CDR1 and CDR2 sequences are LGHDT and YNNKEL (reference sequence). V lost 0 bases and J lost 5; bases outside the gene matches: 9. The CDR3 here is CASSQEIEAGGTEAFF. CDR3 nucleotides: TGTGCCAGCAGCCAAGAAATAGAGGCAGGGGGAACTGAAGCTTTCTTT.

Only one count was recorded for this clonotype. The chain links TRBV6-2 or TRBV6-3 to TRBJ2-1, with 7 nucleotides matching TRBD2. V lost 6 bases, J lost 6 bases, and 11 bases stayed unmatched. This CDR3 has 15 residues. Germline V CDR1 and CDR2: MNHEY, SVGEGT. In DNA form, the CDR3 reads TGTGCCAGCAGGCGCCTGGGAGGGCCCGGCAATGAGCAGTTCTTC. This encodes CASRRLGGPGNEQFF.

The V gene is TRBV9, the J gene TRBJ1-1; 7 bases line up with TRBD1. Germline CDR1 is SGDLS and CDR2 is YYNGEE. The V gene end was trimmed by 4 bases and the J gene end by 1 base; junction bases not matched to a gene: 7. The CDR3 contains 15 residues. The DNA of the CDR3 is TGTGCCAGCAGCCCTAGACAGGGCACGAACACTGAAGCTTTCTTT. Residues: CASSPRQGTNTEAFF.

The rearrangement links TRBV7-2 to TRBJ1-2; possible D gene TRBD1, 5 bases. Germline V gene data show CDR1 as SGHTA and CDR2 as FQGNSA. With 3 bases removed from V and 3 bases from J, the gap between germline ends came to 8 bases. This CDR3 comprises 13 residues. The DNA for the CDR3 is TGTGCCAGCAGCTTTGACAGCTACTATGGCTACACCTTC. Protein product: CASSFDSYYGYTF.

V usage is TRBV5-6 and J usage is TRBJ2-7; the match to TRBD2 covers 10 bases. The V gene end was trimmed by 2 bases and the J gene end by 0 bases; junction bases not matched to a gene: 5. The germline V gene has CDR1 SGHDT and CDR2 YYEEEE. The CDR3 covers 16 residues. The DNA for the CDR3 is TGTGCCAGCAGCTTTAGGACTAGCGGTAACTCCTACGAGCAGTACTTC. This gives the protein CASSFRTSGNSYEQYF. The full variable domain, in which reference TRBV5-6 and TRBJ2-7 provide the parts outside the CDR3, is DAGVTQSPTHLIKTRGQQVTLRCSPKSGHDTVSWYQQALGQGPQFIFQYYEEEERQRGNFPDRFSGHQFPNYSSELNVNALLLGDSALYLCASSFRTSGNSYEQYFGPGTRLTVT.

Only a few counts were recorded for this clonotype. The chain combines TRBV16 with TRBJ1-4; no reliable D call. The V gene lost 2 bases and the J gene lost 8 bases, with 12 bases spanning the gap. CDR1 and CDR2 (germline): KGHSY, FQNENV. The CDR3 spans 14 residues. The CDR3 here is CASSQEGKIEKLFF. DNA for the CDR3: TGTGCCAGCAGCCAAGAAGGGAAGATCGAAAAACTGTTTTTT.

The rearrangement joins TRBV12-3 or TRBV12-4 to TRBJ2-2; TRBD2 matches 13 bases. This CDR3 has 19 residues. Losses at the gene ends were 5 bases for V and 0 bases for J; bases not matched to a gene: 9. In DNA, the CDR3 is TGTGCCAGCAGTCCTTATGGACTAGCGGGAGCCACGAACACCGGGGAGCTGTTTTTT. This encodes CASSPYGLAGATNTGELFF.

This rearrangement joins TRBV7-2 to TRBJ2-2, with D hard to call. The length of the CDR3 is 16 residues. CDR1 SGHTA and CDR2 FQGNSA come from the germline V gene. The V end was cut by 1 base, the J end by 1 base, with 10 bases between. CDR3 nucleotide sequence: TGTGCCAGCAGCTTAGTAGGTAACCAGAACACCGGGGAGCTGTTTTTT. It is translated as CASSLVGNQNTGELFF.

This clonotype was detected ten times or more. The rearrangement links TRBV30 to TRBJ2-7, with no clear D. V was clipped by 1 base and J by 2 bases, with 9 bases between them. CDR1 GTSNPN and CDR2 SVGIG come from the germline V gene (reference sequence). CDR3 length: 13 residues. DNA for the CDR3: TGTGCCTGGAGTGGAGAGTGGGCCTACGAGCAGTACTTC. Translation: CAWSGEWAYEQYF. Combining the CDR3 with reference TRBV30 and TRBJ2-7 gives the whole variable domain SQTIHQWPATLVQPVGSPLSLECTVEGTSNPNLYWYRQAAGRGLQLLFYSVGIGQISSEVPQNLSASRPQDRQFILSSKKLLLSDSGFYLCAWSGEWAYEQYFGPGTRLTVT.

The chain couples TRBV7-9 to TRBJ1-1; 9 positions match TRBD1. With 5 bases clipped from V and 9 bases from J, the junction kept 4 bases outside the gene matches. Germline CDR1 and CDR2: SEHNR and FQNEAQ (reference sequence). CDR3 length equals 12 residues. The CDR3 region is CASSPGQGKAFF. As DNA, the CDR3 is TGTGCCAGCAGCCCGGGACAGGGAAAAGCTTTCTTT.

This chain connects TRBV15 to TRBJ1-1, with 9 nucleotides matching TRBD1. In germline, CDR1 is LNHNV, CDR2 YYDKDF (reference sequence). J was trimmed by 4 bases and V by 1 base; bases with no gene match: 7. The CDR3 sequence is 16 residues long. This CDR3 is CATSRGTGGVITEAFF. CDR3 DNA sequence: TGTGCCACCAGCAGAGGTACAGGGGGCGTAATCACTGAAGCTTTCTTT.

V usage is TRBV3-1 and J usage is TRBJ2-1; 10 nucleotides match TRBD2. Losses at the gene ends were 3 bases for V and 8 bases for J; bases not matched to a gene: 10. This CDR3 is built from 16 residues. CDR1 is LGHDT and CDR2 is YNNKEL in the germline V gene (reference sequence). CDR3 residues: CASSHVTSGAWDEQFF. The CDR3 nucleotides read TGTGCCAGCAGCCACGTTACTAGCGGGGCCTGGGATGAGCAGTTCTTC.

The chain joins TRBV12-3 or TRBV12-4 to TRBJ1-5; D is unresolved. The CDR3 runs to 15 residues. Between the trimmed V and J ends, which lost 1 base and 1 base, there was a span of 8 bases. CDR3 bases: TGTGCCAGCAGTTTAGAAGGGTTAAGCAATCAGCCCCAGCATTTT. Its translation: CASSLEGLSNQPQHF.

This clonotype came up a few times. The gene calls are TRBV5-1 and TRBJ2-7, with TRBD2 as a possible D gene (6 bases). The CDR3 is 13 amino acids. V shed 3 bases and J shed 0 bases, with 7 bases lying between them. Germline CDR1 is SGHRS and CDR2 is YFSETQ. CDR3 region: CASSSGSSYEQYF. The CDR3 nucleotides are TGCGCCAGCAGCTCCGGGAGCTCCTACGAGCAGTACTTC.

This clonotype was seen a handful of times. This sequence joins TRBV7-2 and TRBJ2-2; perhaps D is TRBD1 or TRBD2 (5 bases each). V gave up 5 bases and J gave up 0 bases, with 16 bases separating them. The CDR3 contains 17 residues. The germline CDR1 and CDR2 sequences are SGHTA and FQGNSA. The chain's CDR3 is CASSLTPGTTNTGELFF. As DNA, the CDR3 is TGTGCCAGCAGCCTTACACCCGGGACGACGAACACCGGGGAGCTGTTTTTT.

This chain connects TRBV29-1 to TRBJ2-7; 7 bases match TRBD2. Losses at the gene ends were 6 bases for V and 3 bases for J; bases not matched to a gene: 11. CDR1 and CDR2 from the germline V gene are SQVTM and ANQGSEA. CDR3 length equals 14 residues. DNA for the CDR3: TGCAGCGTGGGGGAGCTAGGGGAGGGCTACGAGCAGTACTTC. This encodes CSVGELGEGYEQYF.

The chain joins TRBV12-3 or TRBV12-4 to TRBJ2-2, with 11 bases identical to TRBD2. Trimming at V came to 6 bases and at J to 3 bases, leaving 3 bases not matched to a gene. This CDR3 contains 15 residues. The CDR3, as DNA: TGTGCCAGCAGCGTTAGCGGGAGGGACACCGGGGAGCTGTTTTTT. Translating gives CASSVSGRDTGELFF.

A single count supports this clonotype. The gene calls are TRBV30 and TRBJ1-2, with D maybe TRBD1 (6 bases). Germline V lookup: CDR1 GTSNPN, CDR2 SVGIG (reference sequence). The germline V and J ends were trimmed by 7 bases and 4 bases, with 19 bases remaining between them. The CDR3 runs 14 residues. The CDR3 loop reads CASPGAKGGYGYTF. CDR3 nucleotide sequence: TGTGCCTCCCCCGGAGCAAAGGGGGGCTATGGCTACACCTTC.

This chain uses TRBV10-3 with TRBJ2-3, with D unresolved. Trimming left V 7 bases short and J 0 bases short, with 8 bases between. CDR1 is ENHRY and CDR2 is SYGVKD in the germline V gene. This CDR3 spans 13 amino acids. CDR3 bases: TGTGCCATCACCTCATTTAGCACAGATACGCAGTATTTT. Its protein is CAITSFSTDTQYF.

This clonotype was found many times. The V gene is TRBV5-1, the J gene TRBJ1-2, with D maybe TRBD1 (5 bases). Germline V gene sequence: CDR1 SGHRS, CDR2 YFSETQ. The CDR3 has 14 residues. Trimming pared 10 bases from V and 3 bases from J, leaving 19 bases between. The CDR3 nucleotides are TGCGCCGCGCGGGGGACGCCGCCCGACTATGGCTACACCTTC. Translated: CAARGTPPDYGYTF.